This TCR beta chain emerged from a study of long-term antiretroviral therapy in people with HIV. It was version v3.0 of the immunoSEQ assay that was run at survey level. The data were produced by immunoSEQ multiplex PCR, yet TCRdb's version contains in-frame clones alone and is incomplete. The sample lists tens of thousands of clones, roughly 82% occurring once. Germline CDR1 reads MDHEN; CDR2 reads SYDVKM. The ends lost 5 bases at V and 0 bases at J; junction bases unmatched: 8. This CDR3 has 17 amino acids. Regarding the study as a whole: Compared with controls, HIV repertoires showed narrower CDR3 length ranges. From the mid-2000s to the late 2010s, blood was obtained, possibly while participants received older ART regimens.

On this clone: What it recognizes is unknown.

The origin of this receptor is a young man with HIV. This chain joins TRBV28 and TRBJ1-2; 11 bases agree with TRBD1. The source was unsorted PBMCs, collected 0.8 years before starting antiretroviral therapy. CDR3 amino acids: CASSPWTGGLANYGYTF. DNA of the CDR3: TGTGCCAGCAGTCCCTGGACAGGGGGCTTGGCTAACTATGGCTACACCTTC.